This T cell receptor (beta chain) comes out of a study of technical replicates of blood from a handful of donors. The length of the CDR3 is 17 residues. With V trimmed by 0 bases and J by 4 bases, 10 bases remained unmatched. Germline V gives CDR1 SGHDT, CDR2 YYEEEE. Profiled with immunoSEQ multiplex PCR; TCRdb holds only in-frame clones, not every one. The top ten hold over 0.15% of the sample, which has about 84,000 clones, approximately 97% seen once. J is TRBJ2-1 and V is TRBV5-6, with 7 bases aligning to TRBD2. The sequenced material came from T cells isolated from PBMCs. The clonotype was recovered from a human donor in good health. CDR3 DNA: TGTGCCAGCAGCTTGGACCCCAGTTCTAGCGGTTACAATGAGCAGTTCTTC. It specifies CASSLDPSSSGYNEQFF.